The 3 T cell receptor beta chains below come from one sample, sequenced in a study of control samples from healthy donors and cancer patients. Sequencing was performed with immunoSEQ multiplex PCR; in TCRdb, only in-frame clones are kept and a portion is missing. The table has about 250,000 clones, 82% seen once. Sequencing was carried out using PBMCs. The receptors stem from a woman aged 60-75 years with lung cancer.

The chain carries TRBV5-1 and TRBJ1-1; no clear D. The CDR3 spans 13 residues. Trimming removed 0 bases from V and 3 bases from J, with 6 bases in between. Germline V CDR1 and CDR2: SGHRS, YFSETQ. The CDR3 is CASSLAQDTEAFF. The DNA of the CDR3 is TGCGCCAGCAGCTTGGCCCAAGACACTGAAGCTTTCTTT.

V usage is TRBV4-1 and J usage is TRBJ2-5, with TRBD2 matching over 7 bases. Germline V gene lookup returns CDR1 MGHRA and CDR2 YSYEKL. The CDR3 loop spans 14 amino acids. V lost 3 bases and J lost 2; bases outside the gene matches: 3. DNA of the CDR3: TGCGCCAGCAGCCAGCCGGGACTACAAGAGACCCAGTACTTC. It specifies CASSQPGLQETQYF.

The gene calls are TRBV14 and TRBJ2-3; D uncertain. Germline CDR1 is SGHDN and CDR2 is FVKESK. Trimming took 1 base from V and 2 from J, leaving 10 bases between them. This CDR3 spans 15 amino acids. CDR3 nucleotides: TGTGCCAGCAGCCAAGCGGCTAGACCCACAGATACGCAGTATTTT. Translated, it gives CASSQAARPTDTQYF.